The T cell receptor (beta chain) described here comes from a study of blood T cell repertoires in COVID-19. V lost 6 bases, J lost 2 bases, and 5 bases lay in between. The CDR3 is 12 residues long. Germline CDR1 SGHTA, CDR2 FQGNSA. Clinical histories supplied by participants themselves formed the basis of cohort assignment. In the authors' workflow: Estimation of nucleated cell counts was performed using reference gene primer amplification. The assay was immunoSEQ multiplex PCR, and TCRdb's table has in-frame clones only and misses some. V and J calls and clone size follow that table, whereas D and trimming were derived from the DNA. The sample consists of fewer than 350,000 clones, around nine tenths of them appearing once.

The TCR comes from a woman aged 35 to 49 who had recovered from COVID-19. The sequenced sample was PBMCs or T cells enriched from blood (not recorded which). This chain uses TRBV7-2 with TRBJ2-1, with D unclear. The CDR3 is CASSGPYNEQFF. Written as DNA, the CDR3 is TGTGCCAGCAGTGGCCCCTACAATGAGCAGTTCTTC.